Listed below are T cell receptor beta chains from one sample, sequenced in a study of T cell changes during pregnancy in multiple sclerosis. TCRdb's table, derived via immunoSEQ multiplex PCR, lists solely in-frame clones and lacks some. The sample contains 40,000 to 50,000 clones, about nine tenths of which appear only once. The specimen was CD8+ T cells from peripheral blood mononuclear cells, collected after pregnancy. Receptors originate from a female donor with multiple sclerosis, enrolled in a pregnancy study. CDR3s include the opening cysteine and the closing phenylalanine or tryptophan.

>TRBV6-6|TRBJ1-6
CASSYLNSPLHF
>TRBV7-8|TRBJ2-7
CASSLIKQSNRDEQYF
>TRBV5-4|TRBJ1-5
CASSSDRGQPQHF
>TRBV11-2|TRBJ2-5
CASSTWERGRQETQYF
>TRBV9|TRBJ2-3
CASSVGAQGGTDTQYF
>TRBV27|TRBJ1-1
CASRDGQGKGKGTEAFF
>TRBV29-1|TRBJ2-7
CSVEARPGQGTYEQYF
>TRBV6-1|TRBJ2-5
CASSVFGGETQYF
>TRBV30|TRBJ2-7
CAWIGTSGVHEQYF
>TRBV7-7|TRBJ2-5
CASSPGVEETQYF
>TRBV11-2|TRBJ2-1
CASSLGSGIDNEQFF
>TRBV9|TRBJ2-7
CASSVAGTENEQYF
>TRBV7-8|TRBJ1-1
CASSFSEGVGVVNTEAFF
>TRBV7-9|TRBJ1-1
CASSPLQGANTEAFF
>TRBV11-2|TRBJ1-6
CASSLGTDQNSPLHF
>TRBV6-1|TRBJ1-3
CASRQGPEGNTIYF
>TRBV19|TRBJ2-7
CASQQGLHPVYEQYF
>TRBV6-5|TRBJ2-7
CASSRTGSSYEQYF
>TRBV5-6|TRBJ1-6
CASSLPGGGGGSPLHF
>TRBV9|TRBJ1-3
CASSGAGRQGEAGNTIYF
>TRBV15|TRBJ2-1
CATSTPRQGQGGEQFF
>TRBV7-7|TRBJ2-5
CASSSGLLQETQYF
>TRBV5-1|TRBJ2-1
CASSLEVTSGGEQFF
>TRBV7-7|TRBJ1-1
CASSLGEDTEAFF
>TRBV30|TRBJ1-3
CAWIDSNSGNTIYF
>TRBV5-6|TRBJ2-7
CASSLGEWGQGDYEQYF
>TRBV2|TRBJ2-5
CAREAGETQYF
>TRBV7-6|TRBJ1-5
CASSSVGDQPQHF
>TRBV27|TRBJ2-7
CASSLLAGVVYEQYF
>TRBV6-1|TRBJ2-7
CASSVPGSSYEQYF
>TRBV11-1|TRBJ2-2
CASRARGGTANTGELFF
>TRBV5-8|TRBJ1-1
CASSLPRLGYHTEAFF